One sample yielded the 25 T cell receptor beta chains listed below, sequenced in a study of T-cell memory formation after mild COVID-19. Each CDR3 protein is one row after TCRdb ran MiXCR on the 5' RACE reads. The sample shows nearly 350,000 distinct CDR3 sequences, 13% of them seen only once. The source material was PBMCs or a T cell subset sorted from them (not recorded which). These receptors all stem from a man in his late teens or twenties who had mild COVID-19 (a few samples of this study predate the infection). Cell type and time point are not known.

The chain is built from TRBV20-1 and TRBJ2-5; 10 bases align to TRBD2. The CDR3 runs to 15 residues. Germline CDR1 DFQATT, CDR2 SNEGSKA (reference sequence). CDR3 loop: CSHQSAGLASETQYF. For the CDR3, the DNA is TGCAGCCATCAGAGCGCGGGACTAGCGAGCGAGACCCAGTACTTC.

This clonotype was counted only a few times. J is TRBJ2-2 and V is TRBV19, with 11 nucleotides matching TRBD1. This CDR3 is built from 17 residues. J gave up 5 bases and V 6 bases, and 11 bases lay outside the gene matches. CDR1 LNHDA and CDR2 SQIVND come from the germline V gene (reference sequence). In DNA, the CDR3 is TGTGCCAGTAGATCCCGCCGGGGACAGGGGGAGACCGGGGAGCTGTTTTTT. Translated: CASRSRRGQGETGELFF. The entire variable domain, with the rest obtained from reference TRBV19 and TRBJ2-2, is as follows: DGGITQSPKYLFRKEGQNVTLSCEQNLNHDAMYWYRQDPGQGLRLIYYSQIVNDFQKGDIAEGYSVSREKKESFPLTVTSAQKNPTAFYLCASRSRRGQGETGELFFGEGSRLTVL.

The chain has TRBV28 and TRBJ1-4; D remains ambiguous. Trimming shortened V by 6 bases and J by 6 bases, and 14 bases separated the two germline ends. CDR1 is MDHEN and CDR2 is SYDVKM in the germline V gene. CDR3 size: 14 residues. CDR3 sequence reads: CASRWSGVDEKLFF. CDR3 bases: TGTGCCAGCAGGTGGAGCGGGGTAGATGAAAAACTGTTTTTT.

A few counts support this clonotype. Its ends do not fully match the called genes, so a read error is possible. The chain is built from TRBV18 and TRBJ2-1; D gene unclear. The CDR3 spans 15 residues. Germline CDR1 and CDR2: KGHSH and LQKENI. The CDR3 DNA sequence: TGTGCCAGCACACCCCCCCCAGTCGGGTACAATGAGCAGTTCTTC. Protein: CASTPPPVGYNEQFF.

This clonotype was picked up a small number of times. The chain combines TRBV18 with TRBJ1-2; D unclear. V lost 2 bases, J lost 8 bases, and 15 bases lay in between. Germline V lookup: CDR1 KGHSH, CDR2 LQKENI. The CDR3 consists of 14 residues. The CDR3 is CASSPEQPGEGYTF. The CDR3 DNA is TGTGCCAGCTCACCAGAACAGCCTGGAGAGGGCTACACCTTC.

The V gene is TRBV7-9, the J gene TRBJ1-5; possibly TRBD1 for D (6 bases). The V end was cut by 5 bases, the J end by 7 bases, with 15 bases between. This CDR3 contains 14 residues. Germline CDR1 is SEHNR and CDR2 is FQNEAQ (reference sequence). This CDR3 reads CASSPPGAEQPQHF. The CDR3 coding sequence is TGTGCCAGCAGCCCTCCAGGGGCGGAACAGCCCCAGCATTTT.

The table lists this clonotype with a few counts. The genes are TRBV7-3 and TRBJ2-3; tentatively, D is TRBD2 (6 bases). The CDR3 is made up of 14 amino acids. Trimming removed 0 bases from V and 4 bases from J, with 8 bases in between. Germline loops: CDR1 SGHTA, CDR2 FQGTGA. The CDR3 coding sequence is TGTGCCAGCAGCTTAACTAGCGGATCAGATACGCAGTATTTT. Its translation: CASSLTSGSDTQYF.

The chain is built from TRBV6-6 and TRBJ1-1, with unresolved D. Germline-derived CDR1 and CDR2 are MNHNY and SVGAGI (reference sequence). The CDR3 has 15 amino acids. V lost 2 bases and J 2 bases, leaving 12 bases between the germline ends. The CDR3 loop reads CASSYGPRENTEAFF. In DNA, the CDR3 is TGTGCCAGCAGTTACGGGCCGAGGGAAAACACTGAAGCTTTCTTT.

This clonotype was recorded at least ten times. The rearrangement links TRBV5-1 to TRBJ1-3, with D possibly matching TRBD1 (5 bases). CDR1 is SGHRS, CDR2 YFSETQ, per germline. The CDR3 runs to 16 residues. The germline V and J ends were trimmed by 5 bases and 0 bases, with 15 bases remaining between them. CDR3 loop: CASSRDDSISGNTIYF. DNA for the CDR3: TGCGCCAGCAGTCGGGACGACTCCATCTCTGGAAACACCATATATTTT.

This clonotype turned up a few times. This chain connects TRBV27 to TRBJ2-1, with D maybe TRBD1 (6 bases). The germline V gene encodes CDR1 MNHEY and CDR2 SMNVEV (reference sequence). The V end was cut by 8 bases, the J end by 4 bases, with 18 bases between. The CDR3 loop spans 15 amino acids. The CDR3 region has the DNA TGTGCCAGCGGCAAACAGGGCACGATGTACAATGAGCAGTTCTTC. Translation: CASGKQGTMYNEQFF.

CDR3 region: CASSLGGYRQPQHF. DNA for the CDR3: TGTGCCAGCAGCTTAGGGGGCTATCGACAGCCCCAGCATTTT. The chain combines TRBV5-8 with TRBJ1-5; 7 bases match TRBD1. The junction had 6 bases not matched to a gene; V was cut back by 2 bases and J by 7 bases. Germline V gene sequence: CDR1 SGHTS, CDR2 YDEGEE. The CDR3 spans 14 residues.

The chain recombines TRBV5-1 with TRBJ2-1, with TRBD2 identical over 8 bases. V was pared by 4 bases and J by 8 bases, with 8 bases of the junction left unmatched. The CDR3 is made up of 14 amino acids. Germline CDR1 and CDR2: SGHRS and YFSETQ. CDR3 sequence (DNA): TGCGCCAGCAGCGGAGGGACTAGTTGGGATGAGCAGTTCTTC. Its protein product is CASSGGTSWDEQFF.

This sequence joins TRBV12-3 or TRBV12-4 and TRBJ2-5, with unresolved D. CDR3 length equals 14 residues. The CDR3 loop reads CASAQEVKQETQYF. CDR3 coding DNA: TGTGCGAGCGCGCAGGAAGTGAAGCAAGAGACCCAGTACTTC.

This clonotype was detected only a few times. The genes are TRBV12-3 or TRBV12-4 and TRBJ2-2, with 7 bases fitting TRBD1. With V trimmed by 0 bases and J by 1 base, 5 bases remained unmatched. This CDR3 has 17 amino acids. This chain's CDR3 is CASSLAGQTLNTGELFF. DNA for the CDR3: TGTGCCAGCAGTTTAGCGGGACAGACATTGAACACCGGGGAGCTGTTTTTT.

This clonotype was recorded at least ten times. This chain joins TRBV5-1 and TRBJ2-3, with D uncertain. This CDR3 comprises 15 residues. The V gene lost 4 bases and the J gene lost 3 bases, with 15 bases spanning the gap. The germline V gene encodes CDR1 SGHRS and CDR2 YFSETQ. CDR3 bases: TGCGCCAGCAGCCCTCCCTGGTTACGGACAGATACGCAGTATTTT. The encoded protein is CASSPPWLRTDTQYF.

This clonotype was seen at least ten times. This chain joins TRBV13 and TRBJ2-7, with D unresolved. CDR3 size: 16 residues. V was trimmed by 1 base and J by 0 bases, leaving 13 bases between them. Germline V gene sequence: CDR1 PRHDT, CDR2 FYEKMQ (reference sequence). The CDR3 here is CASSLEAFSSSYEQYF. CDR3 in DNA: TGTGCCAGCAGCTTAGAGGCCTTTTCGAGCTCCTACGAGCAGTACTTC.

The genes are TRBV15 and TRBJ2-1, with a weak D call TRBD2 (5 bases). Germline V gene data show CDR1 as LNHNV and CDR2 as YYDKDF (reference sequence). The CDR3 is 12 residues long. Deletions cut 4 bases from V and 7 bases from J, with 8 bases between. The CDR3 sequence: CATSKSGNEQFF. CDR3 nucleotides: TGTGCCACCAGCAAGTCGGGGAATGAGCAGTTCTTC.

This clonotype was seen at least ten times. The rearrangement uses TRBV4-2 and TRBJ2-6; 7 nucleotides line up with TRBD1. The ends lost 2 bases at V and 0 bases at J; junction bases unmatched: 7. The CDR3 extends over 18 amino acids. From germline, CDR1 is LGHNA and CDR2 YNFKEQ. The CDR3 reads CASSQSPGQISGANVLTF. DNA for the CDR3: TGTGCCAGCAGCCAATCCCCGGGACAGATCTCTGGGGCCAACGTCCTGACTTTC.

This clonotype was found many times. This chain's CDR3 is CAWSVLGADTQYF. The CDR3 DNA follows: TGTGCCTGGAGTGTTTTGGGGGCAGATACGCAGTATTTT. V and J are TRBV30 and TRBJ2-3; either TRBD1 or TRBD2 may fit D (5 bases each). This CDR3 has 13 amino acids. V lost 0 bases to trimming and J lost 4 bases, with 8 bases between them. Germline V CDR1 and CDR2: GTSNPN, SVGIG (reference sequence).

This clonotype came up a few times. The chain is built from TRBV7-9 and TRBJ2-1; the D is unclear. V lost 0 bases and J 8 bases, leaving 5 bases between the germline ends. The CDR3 is 12 amino acids. Germline values: CDR1 SEHNR, CDR2 FQNEAQ (reference sequence). Written as DNA, the CDR3 is TGTGCCAGCAGCTTAGCCCGGGATGAGCAGTTCTTC. As protein: CASSLARDEQFF.

This clonotype came up a few times. The chain recombines TRBV7-2 with TRBJ2-2; 8 nucleotides line up with TRBD2. From germline, CDR1 is SGHTA and CDR2 FQGNSA. V shed 6 bases and J 7 bases; nucleotides not matched to a gene: 13. The CDR3 extends over 16 amino acids. This CDR3 is CASSENSGVSYGELFF. The DNA for the CDR3 is TGTGCCAGCAGTGAAAATAGCGGGGTGTCATACGGGGAGCTGTTTTTT.

In DNA, the CDR3 is TGTGCCATCAGTGAGTCAGGCGGGGAGGCAGATACGCAGTATTTT. Residues: CAISESGGEADTQYF. The rearrangement uses TRBV10-3 and TRBJ2-3; D may be TRBD2 (6 bases). Between the trimmed V and J ends, which lost 0 bases and 4 bases, there was a span of 11 bases. The CDR3 extends over 15 amino acids. From germline, CDR1 is ENHRY and CDR2 SYGVKD.

The rearrangement links TRBV20-1 to TRBJ2-5, with D perhaps TRBD2 (7 bases). Trimming shortened V by 6 bases and J by 5 bases, and 16 bases separated the two germline ends. Germline CDR1 and CDR2: DFQATT and SNEGSKA (reference sequence). CDR3 size: 13 residues. CDR3 region: CSAQPGGRETQYF. As DNA, the CDR3 is TGCAGTGCCCAACCCGGGGGGCGGGAGACCCAGTACTTC.

The chain carries TRBV18 and TRBJ1-4, with 9 bases identical to TRBD1. This CDR3 has 16 residues. Germline loops: CDR1 KGHSH, CDR2 LQKENI. The ends lost 6 bases at V and 3 bases at J; junction bases unmatched: 8. CDR3 sequence reads: CASSPDRGMANEKLFF. The CDR3 DNA sequence: TGTGCCAGCTCGCCGGACAGGGGAATGGCTAATGAAAAACTGTTTTTT.

The sample holds a few counts of this clonotype. The rearrangement links TRBV24-1 to TRBJ2-2, with D tentatively TRBD2 (6 bases). The CDR3 spans 23 residues. V was pared by 4 bases and J by 4 bases, with 36 bases between. From germline, CDR1 is KGHDR and CDR2 SFDVKD. The CDR3 sequence: CATSEGGRKEGRDAWRGTGELFF. CDR3 DNA sequence: TGTGCCACCAGTGAGGGAGGACGGAAGGAAGGCAGAGACGCTTGGCGGGGCACCGGGGAGCTGTTTTTT.